A single sample gave rise to the 29 T cell receptor beta chains below, sequenced in a study of T cell changes during pregnancy in multiple sclerosis (dated by TCRdb to between 2018 and 2021). Preparation of the library involved the immunoSEQ multiplex PCR assay. Imported from immuneACCESS, the table was reduced by TCRdb to in-frame sequences with V and J called. These copies leave out some clones; in studies compared against another copy, an unresolved V gene accounts for under half, and the cause of the remainder is not known. The sample data list 60,000 to 75,000 clones, and 90% to 95% of these were observed just once. Clones ranked in the top ten supply around 0.9% of the sample. Sequencing was performed on peripheral blood, taken before pregnancy. The source of these receptors is a female donor with multiple sclerosis, enrolled in a pregnancy study.

The V and J genes are TRBV10-3 and TRBJ1-6, with TRBD1 as a possible D gene (5 bases). The germline gives CDR1 ENHRY, CDR2 SYGVKD. V shed 6 bases and J shed 6 bases, with 6 bases lying between them. This CDR3 has 12 amino acids. Here the CDR3 reads CAIRGGNSPLHF. The CDR3 DNA reads as TGTGCCATCAGGGGGGGTAATTCACCCCTCCACTTT.

This clone was observed a few times. The chain is built from TRBV10-1 and TRBJ1-3; no firm D call. Trimming took 8 bases from V and 2 from J, leaving 13 bases between them. Germline-derived CDR1 and CDR2 are WNHNN and SYGVQD (reference sequence). The CDR3 totals 14 residues. The CDR3 here is CASAVLTAGNTIYF. As DNA, the CDR3 is TGCGCCAGCGCCGTTCTTACTGCTGGAAACACCATATATTTT.

The genes are TRBV7-2 and TRBJ2-1; 7 bases line up with TRBD2. With V trimmed by 2 bases and J by 4 bases, 17 bases remained unmatched. The CDR3 runs 19 residues. Germline lookup yields CDR1 SGHTA and CDR2 FQGNSA. The CDR3 nucleotides are TGTGCCAGCAGCTTATTTCCTACTAGCACCGGGGGGATTTACAATGAGCAGTTCTTC. Amino acids: CASSLFPTSTGGIYNEQFF.

This chain links TRBV4-3 with TRBJ1-5, with no clear D. The CDR3 spans 14 residues. The germline V gene encodes CDR1 LGHNA and CDR2 YSLEER. The V and J ends lost 0 bases and 7 bases respectively, with 10 bases between them. The DNA for the CDR3 is TGCGCCAGCAGCCAAGAGAGCTCGCGGCAGCCCCAGCATTTT. Translated: CASSQESSRQPQHF.

The J gene is TRBJ2-7, the V gene TRBV11-3; no clear D. CDR1 is SGHNT and CDR2 is YENEEA in the germline V gene. Trimming removed 8 bases from V and 2 bases from J, with 16 bases in between. This CDR3 comprises 14 residues. The CDR3 here is CASGPSLVPYEQYF. CDR3 coding DNA: TGTGCCAGCGGCCCTTCCCTAGTCCCCTACGAGCAGTACTTC.

V gene TRBV25-1 combines with J gene TRBJ1-5; D might be TRBD1 (5 bases). Trimming left V 3 bases short and J 6 bases short, with 12 bases between. Germline CDR1 and CDR2: MGHDK and SYGVNS. The CDR3 length is 14 residues. The CDR3 sequence: CASSESQGSQPQHF. The CDR3 DNA sequence: TGTGCCAGCAGTGAGAGTCAGGGAAGTCAGCCCCAGCATTTT.

The chain couples TRBV7-2 to TRBJ2-7; perhaps TRBD1 as D (5 bases). The CDR3 sequence is 14 residues long. CDR1 is SGHTA, CDR2 FQGNSA, per germline. Trimming cost V 1 base and J 2 bases, with 9 bases left between them. DNA for the CDR3: TGTGCCAGCAGCTTAGAGGGGCGAACCTACGAGCAGTACTTC. This codes for CASSLEGRTYEQYF.

The chain has TRBV12-5 and TRBJ2-1; tentative D call: TRBD1 (5 bases). CDR1 and CDR2 from the germline V gene are LGHNT and FRNRAP. Between the trimmed V and J ends, which lost 7 bases and 5 bases, there was a span of 9 bases. The CDR3 has 12 amino acids. For the CDR3, the DNA is TGTGCTAGTGCCCCAGGGAACAATGAGCAGTTCTTC. Its protein product is CASAPGNNEQFF.

The chain combines TRBV5-4 with TRBJ2-3; 8 bases match TRBD1. The germline V gene encodes CDR1 SGHNT and CDR2 YYREEE (reference sequence). This CDR3 comprises 15 residues. Trimming took 0 bases from V and 4 from J; bases not matched to a gene: 4. The DNA for the CDR3 is TGTGCCAGCAGCTTGGGACAGGGGAACGCAGATACGCAGTATTTT. Its translation is CASSLGQGNADTQYF.

The rearrangement links TRBV4-3 to TRBJ1-3; D is undetermined. The ends were cut back, 0 bases at V and 4 bases at J, with 7 bases in the middle. Germline CDR1 and CDR2: LGHNA and YSLEER. This CDR3 spans 14 amino acids. In nucleotides, the CDR3 is TGCGCCAGCAGCCAAGATCGGGAAGGAAACACCATATATTTT. It translates to CASSQDREGNTIYF.

The chain couples TRBV6-5 to TRBJ1-6, with a tentative D call TRBD1 (5 bases). The V end lost 10 bases, the J end lost 13 bases, and 17 bases lay between the germline ends. There are 12 residues in the CDR3. Germline assignment: CDR1 MNHEY and CDR2 SVGAGI. CDR3 sequence (DNA): TGTGCCACGTCTGTTTTGCGGGGCCCCCTCCACTTT. It specifies CATSVLRGPLHF.

CDR3 sequence reads: CSIGGLAELADTQYF. The CDR3 DNA is TGCAGCATTGGGGGACTAGCGGAATTGGCGGATACGCAGTATTTT. V is TRBV29-1 and J is TRBJ2-3; 11 nucleotides line up with TRBD2. Germline V lookup: CDR1 SQVTM, CDR2 ANQGSEA. Losses at the gene ends were 8 bases for V and 6 bases for J; bases not matched to a gene: 13. The CDR3 totals 15 residues.

The chain recombines TRBV10-3 with TRBJ1-4, with D tentatively TRBD1 (5 bases). The CDR3 runs to 11 residues. CDR1 and CDR2 from the germline V gene are ENHRY and SYGVKD. Trimming stripped 11 bases from V and 8 bases from J, with 12 bases between. CDR3 coding DNA: TGTGCCTTGGCAGGGCGCGAAAAACTGTTTTTT. It yields the protein CALAGREKLFF.

This chain connects TRBV29-1 to TRBJ1-2; possible D gene TRBD1, 6 bases. V gave up 6 bases and J gave up 2 bases, with 13 bases separating them. The CDR3 is 13 amino acids. Germline V gene data show CDR1 as SQVTM and CDR2 as ANQGSEA. Written as DNA, the CDR3 is TGCAGCGTATGGGGAACAGGGAACTATGGCTACACCTTC. It encodes CSVWGTGNYGYTF.

The rearrangement joins TRBV7-3 to TRBJ2-5; TRBD1 matches at 8 bases. J lost 2 bases, V lost 5 bases, and 7 bases had no gene match. The CDR3 consists of 15 residues. Germline V gene sequence: CDR1 SGHTA, CDR2 FQGTGA. As DNA, the CDR3 is TGTGCCAGCAGCCCCGGGACAGGTTTTCAAGAGACCCAGTACTTC. Its translation is CASSPGTGFQETQYF.

The V and J genes are TRBV4-2 and TRBJ2-2, with D unresolved. The CDR3 covers 14 residues. Trimming stripped 1 base from V and 9 bases from J, with 12 bases between. The germline V gene encodes CDR1 LGHNA and CDR2 YNFKEQ. CDR3 sequence reads: CASSQVQIHRELFF. The CDR3 nucleotides read TGTGCCAGCAGCCAAGTGCAGATCCACCGGGAGCTGTTTTTT.

J is TRBJ1-1 and V is TRBV5-6, with D possibly matching TRBD1 (5 bases). The CDR3 is 16 residues long. Trimming took 3 bases from V and 2 from J, leaving 17 bases between them. Germline-derived CDR1 and CDR2 are SGHDT and YYEEEE. The CDR3 DNA sequence: TGTGCCAGCAGCTGGGGTGGGCAGGGCGACAACACTGAAGCTTTCTTT. It is translated as CASSWGGQGDNTEAFF. The full variable domain, completed using reference TRBV5-6 and TRBJ1-1, is DAGVTQSPTHLIKTRGQQVTLRCSPKSGHDTVSWYQQALGQGPQFIFQYYEEEERQRGNFPDRFSGHQFPNYSSELNVNALLLGDSALYLCASSWGGQGDNTEAFFGQGTRLTVV.

V and J are TRBV10-3 and TRBJ2-5, with a weak D call TRBD2 (6 bases). V was clipped by 10 bases and J by 5 bases, with 14 bases between them. There are 12 residues in the CDR3. CDR1 is ENHRY, CDR2 SYGVKD, per germline. The chain's CDR3 is CATGLAPETQYF. The CDR3, as DNA: TGTGCCACGGGACTCGCCCCGGAGACCCAGTACTTC.

Written as DNA, the CDR3 is TGCAGCATCCGCGCGGAGAGCTCCTACGAGCAGTACTTC. Translation: CSIRAESSYEQYF. The gene calls are TRBV29-1 and TRBJ2-7, with unresolved D. V lost 8 bases, J lost 0 bases, and 14 bases lay in between. The CDR3 totals 13 residues. Looked up from germline, CDR1 is SQVTM and CDR2 is ANQGSEA.

The chain has TRBV10-3 and TRBJ2-5; D possibly corresponds to TRBD2 (5 bases). Germline-derived CDR1 and CDR2 are ENHRY and SYGVKD. This CDR3 is 13 amino acids long. This chain's CDR3 is CAASRGSKETQYF. In nucleotides, the CDR3 is TGTGCTGCCTCGAGAGGGTCCAAAGAGACCCAGTACTTC.

V usage is TRBV19 and J usage is TRBJ1-3; 7 bases align to TRBD1. The trim removed 3 bases at V and 0 bases at J, leaving 2 bases unmatched. Looked up from germline, CDR1 is LNHDA and CDR2 is SQIVND (reference sequence). This CDR3 is built from 15 residues. CDR3 region: CASSIRGTSGNTIYF. The CDR3 DNA sequence: TGTGCCAGTAGTATCAGGGGGACCTCTGGAAACACCATATATTTT.

This clone was counted a single time. V usage is TRBV10-3 and J usage is TRBJ2-3, with 10 bases lining up with TRBD1. CDR1 ENHRY and CDR2 SYGVKD come from the germline V gene. The ends lost 3 bases at V and 4 bases at J; junction bases unmatched: 10. CDR3 size: 17 residues. In nucleotides, the CDR3 is TGTGCCATCAGTGACCCCGGACAGGGGGGTGTGGCAGATACGCAGTATTTT. It translates to CAISDPGQGGVADTQYF.

The chain is built from TRBV27 and TRBJ1-2, with a tentative D call TRBD1 (5 bases). V shed 6 bases and J shed 7 bases, with 15 bases lying between them. The CDR3 totals 13 residues. Germline V gene lookup returns CDR1 MNHEY and CDR2 SMNVEV (reference sequence). The CDR3 loop reads CASRVGGGGGYTF. The CDR3 DNA is TGTGCCAGCAGAGTGGGGGGAGGAGGTGGCTACACCTTC.

The CDR3 spells CASSSLQGSNTEAFF. The CDR3 DNA reads TGCGCCAGCAGCTCGCTACAGGGCTCGAACACTGAAGCTTTCTTT. This chain links TRBV5-1 with TRBJ1-1; perhaps TRBD1 as D (6 bases). Germline lookup yields CDR1 SGHRS and CDR2 YFSETQ. V gave up 3 bases and J gave up 1 base, with 13 bases separating them. The CDR3 is 15 amino acids.

The chain employs TRBV6-1 and TRBJ1-1; 11 bases are a match to TRBD1. The CDR3 is 18 residues long. Trimming cost V 4 bases and J 8 bases; bases outside gene matches: 18. CDR1 and CDR2 (germline): MNHNS, SASEGT. The CDR3 reads CASSGGTGGDLVSLEAFF. The CDR3 DNA reads as TGTGCCAGCAGTGGCGGGACAGGGGGGGACCTTGTCTCCCTGGAAGCTTTCTTT.

This sequence joins TRBV19 and TRBJ1-2, with 7 bases matching TRBD1. V gave up 5 bases and J gave up 4 bases; unmatched junction bases: 10. CDR3 length: 15 residues. The germline gives CDR1 LNHDA, CDR2 SQIVND (reference sequence). This CDR3 reads CASSSQATGSYGYTF. The CDR3, as DNA: TGTGCCAGTAGTTCTCAAGCGACAGGGAGCTATGGCTACACCTTC.

The chain is built from TRBV6-4 and TRBJ2-1; the D gene is possibly TRBD2 (5 bases). V was cut by 2 bases and J by 4 bases, with 18 bases left in between. CDR3 length equals 17 residues. CDR1 and CDR2 from the germline V gene are MRHNA and SNTAGT. The CDR3 protein is CASSDEGYRGVYNEQFF. CDR3 coding DNA: TGTGCCAGCAGTGACGAGGGATATAGAGGCGTTTACAATGAGCAGTTCTTC.

The rearrangement joins TRBV5-6 to TRBJ1-2, with D perhaps matching TRBD1 (6 bases). CDR1 and CDR2 (germline): SGHDT, YYEEEE. V was pared by 4 bases and J by 4 bases, with 8 bases between. This CDR3 has 12 residues. In nucleotides, the CDR3 is TGTGCCAGCAGCCCAGGGGTCTATGGCTACACCTTC. Protein product: CASSPGVYGYTF.

V gene TRBV4-2 combines with J gene TRBJ2-3; 7 positions agree with TRBD2. Trimming took 3 bases from V and 1 from J; bases not matched to a gene: 4. This CDR3 has 15 residues. Germline CDR1 and CDR2: LGHNA and YNFKEQ. This chain's CDR3 is CASSHNLAGTDTQYF. CDR3 coding DNA: TGTGCCAGCAGCCATAATCTAGCGGGCACAGATACGCAGTATTTT.